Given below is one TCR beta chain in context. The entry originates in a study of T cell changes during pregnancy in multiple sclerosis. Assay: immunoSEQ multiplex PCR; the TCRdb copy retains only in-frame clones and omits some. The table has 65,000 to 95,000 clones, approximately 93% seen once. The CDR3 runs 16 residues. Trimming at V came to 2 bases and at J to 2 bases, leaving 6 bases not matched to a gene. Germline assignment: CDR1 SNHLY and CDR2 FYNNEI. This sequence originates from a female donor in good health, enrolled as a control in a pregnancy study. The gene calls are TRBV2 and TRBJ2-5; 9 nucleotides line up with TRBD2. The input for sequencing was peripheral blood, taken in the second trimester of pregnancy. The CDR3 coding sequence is TGTGCCAGCAGTGAATCACCTAGCGGGGCTCAAGAGACCCAGTACTTC. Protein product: CASSESPSGAQETQYF.